This T cell receptor beta chain was recovered during a study of blood T cells in healthy people across ages. In the case of this clonotype: A read error may produce the germline difference seen at one junction end.

Combining a sample-barcoded 5' primer with a J-beta primer mix, a second PCR ran for roughly 7 to 12 cycles. TCRdb recomputed calls from the 5' RACE reads with MiXCR, one row per CDR3 protein. In the table there are 1,500,000 or so distinct CDR3 sequences, roughly 43% of which are singletons. Per the germline V gene, CDR1 is SNHLY and CDR2 is FYNNEI. The CDR3 covers 13 residues. Sequenced input: blood. This chain connects TRBV2 to TRBJ2-3, with D possibly TRBD1 on 6 matching bases. This TCR came from a woman aged 18-35 years in good health. This CDR3 reads CASSGQATDAQYF. The CDR3 DNA reads TGTGCCAGCAGTGGACAGGCCACAGATGCGCAGTATTTT.